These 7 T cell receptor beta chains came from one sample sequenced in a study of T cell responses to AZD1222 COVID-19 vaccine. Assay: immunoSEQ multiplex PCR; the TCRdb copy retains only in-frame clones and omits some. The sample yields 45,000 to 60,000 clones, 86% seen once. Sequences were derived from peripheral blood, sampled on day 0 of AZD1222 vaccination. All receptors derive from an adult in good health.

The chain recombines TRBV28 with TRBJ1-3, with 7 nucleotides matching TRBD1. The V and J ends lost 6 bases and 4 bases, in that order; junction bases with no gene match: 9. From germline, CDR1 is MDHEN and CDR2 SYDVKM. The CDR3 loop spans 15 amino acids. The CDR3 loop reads CASSPLDRVGNTIYF. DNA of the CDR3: TGTGCCAGCAGCCCGCTAGACAGGGTCGGAAACACCATATATTTT. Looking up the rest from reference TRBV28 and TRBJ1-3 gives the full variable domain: DVKVTQSSRYLVKRTGEKVFLECVQDMDHENMFWYRQDPGLGLRLIYFSYDVKMKEKGDIPEGYSVSREKKERFSLILESASTNQTSMYLCASSPLDRVGNTIYFGEGSWLTVV.

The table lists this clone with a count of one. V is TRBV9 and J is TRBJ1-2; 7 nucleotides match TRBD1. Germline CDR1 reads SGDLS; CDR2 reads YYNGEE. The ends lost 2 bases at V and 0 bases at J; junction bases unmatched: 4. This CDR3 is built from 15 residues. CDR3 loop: CASSVTGAANYGYTF. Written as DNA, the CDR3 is TGTGCCAGCAGCGTTACAGGGGCCGCTAACTATGGCTACACCTTC.

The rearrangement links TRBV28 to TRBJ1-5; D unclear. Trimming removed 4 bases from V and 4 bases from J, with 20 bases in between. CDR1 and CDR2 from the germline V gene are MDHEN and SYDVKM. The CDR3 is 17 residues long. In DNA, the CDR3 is TGTGCCAGCAGTTCCATCCCGGAAAGGTTGGGGAATCAGCCCCAGCATTTT. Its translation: CASSSIPERLGNQPQHF.

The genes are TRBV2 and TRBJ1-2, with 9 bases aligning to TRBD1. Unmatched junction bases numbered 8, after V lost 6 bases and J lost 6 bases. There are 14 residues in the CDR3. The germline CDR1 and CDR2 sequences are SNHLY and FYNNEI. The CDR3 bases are TGTGCCAGCAGCCAAAGGACAGGGGTGAATGGCTACACCTTC. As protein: CASSQRTGVNGYTF.

Written as DNA, the CDR3 is TGTGCCAGCAGCTTTCAAGGGGCCCAAGAGACCCAGTACTTC. This translates into CASSFQGAQETQYF. The chain recombines TRBV7-8 with TRBJ2-5, with D perhaps TRBD1 (5 bases). V was cut by 3 bases and J by 1 base, with 9 bases left in between. This CDR3 contains 14 residues. Germline V CDR1 and CDR2: SGHVS, FQNEAQ.

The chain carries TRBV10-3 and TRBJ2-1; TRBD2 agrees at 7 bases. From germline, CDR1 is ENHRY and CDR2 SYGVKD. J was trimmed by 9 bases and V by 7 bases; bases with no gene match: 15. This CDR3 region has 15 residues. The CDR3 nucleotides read TGTGCCATCACCCCTAGCGGCCAAAGGGCCGGTGAGCAGTTCTTC. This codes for CAITPSGQRAGEQFF.

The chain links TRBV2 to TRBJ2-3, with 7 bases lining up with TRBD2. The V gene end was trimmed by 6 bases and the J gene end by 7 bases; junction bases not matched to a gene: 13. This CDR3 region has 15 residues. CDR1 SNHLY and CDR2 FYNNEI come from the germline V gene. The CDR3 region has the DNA TGTGCCAGCAGAGTAGCGGGTTCTCCGGTAAATACGCAGTATTTT. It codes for CASRVAGSPVNTQYF.